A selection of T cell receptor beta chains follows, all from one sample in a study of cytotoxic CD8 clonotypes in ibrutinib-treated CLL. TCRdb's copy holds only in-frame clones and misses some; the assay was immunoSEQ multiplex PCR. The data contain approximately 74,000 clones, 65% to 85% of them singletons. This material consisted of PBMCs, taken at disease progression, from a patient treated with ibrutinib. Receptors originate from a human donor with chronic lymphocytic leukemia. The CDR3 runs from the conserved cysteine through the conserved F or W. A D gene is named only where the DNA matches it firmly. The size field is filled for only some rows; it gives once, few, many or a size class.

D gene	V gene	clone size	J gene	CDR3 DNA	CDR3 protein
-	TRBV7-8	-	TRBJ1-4	TGTGCCAGCAGCTTAAGACAAACTAATGAAAAACTGTTTTTT	CASSLRQTNEKLFF
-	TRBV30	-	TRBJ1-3	TGTGCCTGGAGTGTACGAGGTTACACCATATATTTT	CAWSVRGYTIYF
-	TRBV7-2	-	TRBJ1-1	TGTGCCAGCAGCTTCTCCGGGGACACTGAAGCTTTCTTT	CASSFSGDTEAFF
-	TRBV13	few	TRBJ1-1	TGTGCCAGCGATGCCCAGAACACTGAAGCTTTCTTT	CASDAQNTEAFF
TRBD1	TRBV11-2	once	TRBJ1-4	TGTGCCAGCAGCCCCCGGACAGGGCGGAATGAAAAACTGTTTTTT	CASSPRTGRNEKLFF
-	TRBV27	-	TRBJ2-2	TGTGCCAGCAGTTTTCGGACAAACACCGGGGAGCTGTTTTTT	CASSFRTNTGELFF
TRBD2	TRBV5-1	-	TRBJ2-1	TGCGCCAGCAGCTTGACTAGCGGGAGGGCCAATGAGCAGTTCTTC	CASSLTSGRANEQFF
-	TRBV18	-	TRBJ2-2	TGTGCCAGCTCACCAGGGCTCCCCAACACCGGGGAGCTGTTTTTT	CASSPGLPNTGELFF
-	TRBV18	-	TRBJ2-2	TGTGCCAGCTCGACAGGAACCCCTGGGACCGGGGAGCTGTTTTTT	CASSTGTPGTGELFF
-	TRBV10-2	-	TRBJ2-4	TGCGCCACCCGAGCGAGGGTTGCGGCCAAAAACATTCAGTACTTC	CATRARVAAKNIQYF
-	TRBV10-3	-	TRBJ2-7	TGTGCCATCGGCGGAATGGAATCCTACGAGCAGTACTTC	CAIGGMESYEQYF
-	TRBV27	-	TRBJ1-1	TGTGCCAGCAGTTTTGGGAGGGACACTGAAGCTTTCTTT	CASSFGRDTEAFF
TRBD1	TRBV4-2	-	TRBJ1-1	TGTGCCAGCAGCCAAGATTCGGGACAGGGGGGGGCTTTCTTT	CASSQDSGQGGAFF
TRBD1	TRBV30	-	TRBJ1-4	TGTGCCTGGAGGGGACAGAGTAATGAAAAACTGTTTTTT	CAWRGQSNEKLFF
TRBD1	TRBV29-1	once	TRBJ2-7	TGCAGCGTTGTTAGACGCGGCTCCGGGACAGGCACCTACGAGCAGTACTTC	CSVVRRGSGTGTYEQYF
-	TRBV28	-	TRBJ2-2	TGTGCCAGCAGTTTGACGGGGAACACCGGGGAGCTGTTTTTT	CASSLTGNTGELFF
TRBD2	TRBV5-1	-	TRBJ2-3	TGCGCCAGCAAAGCGGGGGCTAGCACAGATACGCAGTATTTT	CASKAGASTDTQYF
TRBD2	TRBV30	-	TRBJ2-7	TGTGCCCTGGACGGGCTAGCGGCCTACGAGCAGTACTTC	CALDGLAAYEQYF
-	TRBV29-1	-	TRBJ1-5	TGCAGCGTTGGGGGCAGGGGATATCAGCCCCAGCATTTT	CSVGGRGYQPQHF
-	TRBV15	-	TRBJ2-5	TGTGCCACCAGCAAAGCTGCGGGGCAAGAGACCCAGTACTTC	CATSKAAGQETQYF
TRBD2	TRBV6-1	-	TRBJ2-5	TGTGCCAGCAGGGAACTAGCGGGAGGCGGTGAGACCCAGTACTTC	CASRELAGGGETQYF
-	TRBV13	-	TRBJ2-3	TGTGCCAGCAGCTTCACAGATACGCAGTATTTT	CASSFTDTQYF
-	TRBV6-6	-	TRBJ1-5	TGTGCCAGCAGTTACTCCAGGGGAAGCAATCAGCCCCAGCATTTT	CASSYSRGSNQPQHF
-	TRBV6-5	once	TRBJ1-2	TGTGCCAGCAGTTACGCGGGGGGCGATGGCTACACCTTC	CASSYAGGDGYTF
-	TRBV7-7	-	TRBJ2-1	TGTGCCAGCAGCCCCCGTCCTCCGGGGACAACCTACAATGAGCAGTTCTTC	CASSPRPPGTTYNEQFF
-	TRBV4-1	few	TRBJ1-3	TGCGCCAGCAGCCCTGTACTTGCCGGGGTTGGAAACACCATATATTTT	CASSPVLAGVGNTIYF
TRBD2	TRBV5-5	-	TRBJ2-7	TGTGCCAGCAGCCCCGGGGGGAACTACTTTTACGAGCAGTACTTC	CASSPGGNYFYEQYF
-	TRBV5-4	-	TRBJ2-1	TGTGCCAGCAGCGCGGGTTGGAATGAGCAGTTCTTC	CASSAGWNEQFF
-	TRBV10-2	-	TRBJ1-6	TGCGCCAGCAGTGAGTGGCTCCTAGCGAATTCACCCCTCCACTTT	CASSEWLLANSPLHF